This T cell receptor (beta chain) was identified during a study of cytomegalovirus exposure and HLA in healthy donors. This CDR3 contains 14 residues. The trim removed 6 bases at V and 3 bases at J, leaving 5 bases unmatched. Germline values: CDR1 MNHEY, CDR2 SMNVEV (reference sequence). 13 Jbeta primers and 60 Vbeta primers were used for the PCR. Sequencing was performed with immunoSEQ multiplex PCR; in TCRdb, only in-frame clones are kept and a portion is missing. The sample carries fewer than 250,000 clones, 70% to 75% recorded once. The TCR comes from a woman in her twenties or thirties in good health and CMV-seropositive. The V gene is TRBV27, the J gene TRBJ2-1, with 7 bases matching TRBD2. The source material was PBMCs. This chain's CDR3 is CASSVTSSYNEQFF. CDR3 nucleotides: TGTGCCAGCAGCGTGACTAGCAGCTACAATGAGCAGTTCTTC.